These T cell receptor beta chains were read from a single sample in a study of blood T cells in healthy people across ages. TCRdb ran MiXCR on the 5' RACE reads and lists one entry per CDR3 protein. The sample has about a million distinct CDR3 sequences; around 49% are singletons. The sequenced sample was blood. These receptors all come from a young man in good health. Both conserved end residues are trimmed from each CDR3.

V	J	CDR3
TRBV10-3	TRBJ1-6	AISDRQLLNPSPLH
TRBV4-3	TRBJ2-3	ASSQDPSPPADTQY
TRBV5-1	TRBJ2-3	ASSLNPRGFSTDTQY
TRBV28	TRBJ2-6	ASTSPLGGSFSGANVLT
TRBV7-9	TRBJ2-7	ASSLGPGRVYEQY
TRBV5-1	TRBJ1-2	ASRNLGGANYGYT
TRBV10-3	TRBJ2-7	AVGRGYEQY
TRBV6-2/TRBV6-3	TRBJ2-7	ASSVTSGAYEQY
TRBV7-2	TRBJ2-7	ASSLPAGKSHEQY
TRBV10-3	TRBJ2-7	AISESAQASNEQY
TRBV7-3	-	ASSWGGGPYEQY
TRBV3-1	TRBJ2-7	ASSQIFRNSYEQY
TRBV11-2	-	ARRLAGSGKNIQY
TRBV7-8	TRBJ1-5	ASSVAGTGSVSNQPQH
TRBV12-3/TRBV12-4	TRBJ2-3	ASRPPVDTQY